The 19 T cell receptor beta chains presented below share a single source sample, sequenced in a study of CD8+ T cells in alopecia areata. The treatment was: oral pan-JAK inhibitor, 5-10 mg twice daily. cDNA serving as the sequencing template came from extracted, reverse transcribed RNA. Repertoires were generated with immunoSEQ multiplex PCR, while TCRdb's copy carries only in-frame clones and drops some. The sample includes 150,000 to 200,000 clones, 58% of them seen just once. Sequencing was performed on CD4+ T cells sorted from blood, taken between weeks 55 and 65, from a patient treated with tofacitinib. Receptors were obtained from a human donor with alopecia areata.

This clone was recorded only once. The V gene is TRBV9, the J gene TRBJ1-2, with D possibly matching TRBD1 (5 bases). This CDR3 comprises 12 residues. The germline V gene encodes CDR1 SGDLS and CDR2 YYNGEE. V was pared by 4 bases and J by 5 bases, with 9 bases between. For the CDR3, the DNA is TGTGCCAGCAGCCGGGGGGAATATGGCTACACCTTC. Its protein is CASSRGEYGYTF.

The chain couples TRBV29-1 to TRBJ2-3, with 13 bases matching TRBD2. V dropped 4 bases and J dropped 3; count of bases not matched to a gene: 4. CDR1 and CDR2 (germline): SQVTM, ANQGSEA. The CDR3 contains 15 residues. CDR3 loop: CSVVLAGGQTDTQYF. The CDR3 nucleotides read TGCAGCGTTGTACTAGCGGGGGGGCAGACAGATACGCAGTATTTT.

The V and J genes are TRBV29-1 and TRBJ1-2; 8 nucleotides agree with TRBD1. Trimming at V came to 3 bases and at J to 4 bases, leaving 4 bases not matched to a gene. The CDR3 runs 13 residues. Germline-derived CDR1 and CDR2 are SQVTM and ANQGSEA. Here the CDR3 reads CSVDLDRGYGYTF. Here the CDR3 DNA reads TGCAGCGTTGATCTCGACAGGGGCTATGGCTACACCTTC.

The gene calls are TRBV9 and TRBJ1-1, with TRBD1 identical over 7 bases. Germline loops: CDR1 SGDLS, CDR2 YYNGEE. V dropped 2 bases and J dropped 0; count of bases not matched to a gene: 4. The CDR3 runs to 15 residues. This CDR3 is CASSVKTGMNTEAFF. The CDR3 DNA reads TGTGCCAGCAGCGTCAAGACAGGGATGAACACTGAAGCTTTCTTT.

This clone has only one observation. In DNA, the CDR3 is TGTGCCAGCAGCCGCGGAGGGGTTGGCACAGATACGCAGTATTTT. Protein: CASSRGGVGTDTQYF. V is TRBV11-3 and J is TRBJ2-3; tentative D call: TRBD2 (6 bases). Germline V gene sequence: CDR1 SGHNT, CDR2 YENEEA. Trimming took 5 bases from V and 1 from J, leaving 13 bases between them. The CDR3 extends over 15 amino acids.

A few counts support this clone. This chain joins TRBV6-5 and TRBJ2-3, with 7 bases matching TRBD2. Trimming took 8 bases from V and 6 from J; bases not matched to a gene: 8. The CDR3 loop spans 13 amino acids. Germline V gene data show CDR1 as MNHEY and CDR2 as SVGAGI. CDR3 sequence: CASSGTKLDTQYF. CDR3 DNA: TGTGCCAGCTCCGGGACTAAGCTGGATACGCAGTATTTT.

This chain joins TRBV20-1 and TRBJ2-7; D uncertain. This CDR3 has 11 residues. The germline gives CDR1 DFQATT, CDR2 SNEGSKA (reference sequence). Trimming pared 8 bases from V and 5 bases from J, leaving 13 bases between. This chain's CDR3 is CSPKTGDEQYF. The CDR3 DNA follows: TGCAGTCCTAAGACTGGGGACGAGCAGTACTTC.

The chain joins TRBV4-1 to TRBJ2-2; D is perhaps TRBD2 (5 bases). With 1 base removed from V and 7 bases from J, the gap between germline ends came to 16 bases. The germline gives CDR1 MGHRA, CDR2 YSYEKL. CDR3 size: 16 residues. The CDR3 loop reads CASSQAVRVQGGELFF. CDR3 nucleotide sequence: TGCGCCAGCAGCCAAGCTGTGAGGGTTCAAGGCGGGGAGCTGTTTTTT.

This clone was detected only a few times. The V gene is TRBV9, the J gene TRBJ2-7, with D maybe TRBD2 (5 bases). Germline lookup yields CDR1 SGDLS and CDR2 YYNGEE. Trimming took 0 bases from V and 3 from J, leaving 13 bases between them. The CDR3 covers 15 residues. Here the CDR3 reads CASSVAPGLHYEQYF. CDR3 DNA sequence: TGTGCCAGCAGCGTAGCCCCAGGACTGCACTACGAGCAGTACTTC.

The CDR3 bases are TGCGCCAGCAGCGACACAGGGGGCACCACTGAAGCTTTCTTT. Amino acid sequence: CASSDTGGTTEAFF. The chain uses TRBV5-1 and TRBJ1-1; 9 nucleotides agree with TRBD1. Germline CDR1 SGHRS, CDR2 YFSETQ. This CDR3 is built from 14 residues. J lost 4 bases, V lost 4 bases, and 5 bases had no gene match.

The chain carries TRBV30 and TRBJ2-6; no clear D gene. Germline CDR1 and CDR2: GTSNPN and SVGIG (reference sequence). Deletions cut 4 bases from V and 2 bases from J, with 15 bases between. CDR3 length equals 16 residues. The CDR3 sequence is CAWTMRSRAGANVLTF. In nucleotides, the CDR3 is TGTGCCTGGACAATGAGATCAAGGGCTGGGGCCAACGTCCTGACTTTC.

CDR3 DNA: TGTGCCAGCAGTGAGACGGCCGGTACGCAGTATTTT. Amino acid sequence: CASSETAGTQYF. The V gene is TRBV2, the J gene TRBJ2-3; D remains unclear. Germline V gene data show CDR1 as SNHLY and CDR2 as FYNNEI. This CDR3 has 12 residues. V was clipped by 3 bases and J by 8 bases, with 9 bases between them.

V and J are TRBV7-8 and TRBJ1-2, with 8 nucleotides matching TRBD1. With 5 bases clipped from V and 7 bases from J, the junction kept 6 bases outside the gene matches. The CDR3 totals 13 residues. Germline assignment: CDR1 SGHVS and CDR2 FQNEAQ. Here the CDR3 DNA reads TGTGCCAGCAGCAGCGACAGGGGACGTGGCTACACCTTC. This translates into CASSSDRGRGYTF.

This clone was picked up a small number of times. The chain joins TRBV19 to TRBJ2-1, with 9 nucleotides matching TRBD1. The CDR3 loop spans 15 amino acids. With 5 bases clipped from V and 8 bases from J, the junction kept 10 bases outside the gene matches. Germline-derived CDR1 and CDR2 are LNHDA and SQIVND (reference sequence). The CDR3 nucleotides are TGTGCCAGTAGTTTTACCGACAGGGGGGCGGATGAGCAGTTCTTC. Translating it yields CASSFTDRGADEQFF.

This rearrangement joins TRBV29-1 to TRBJ2-3; unclear D gene. Germline CDR1 reads SQVTM; CDR2 reads ANQGSEA. The CDR3 consists of 12 residues. V lost 7 bases and J lost 4, with 12 bases in between. The CDR3 is CSGERVADTQYF. The CDR3 DNA sequence: TGCAGCGGCGAAAGGGTGGCAGATACGCAGTATTTT.

This rearrangement joins TRBV25-1 to TRBJ1-2; 8 nucleotides match TRBD1. The CDR3 covers 15 residues. Per germline, CDR1 MGHDK and CDR2 SYGVNS. V was pared by 2 bases and J by 7 bases, with 9 bases of the junction left unmatched. The CDR3 loop is CASSESSTGGFGYTF. CDR3 sequence (DNA): TGTGCCAGCAGTGAAAGTAGTACAGGGGGTTTTGGCTACACCTTC.

The chain employs TRBV19 and TRBJ2-5, with D unclear. The germline V gene has CDR1 LNHDA and CDR2 SQIVND (reference sequence). V was pared by 0 bases and J by 5 bases, with 4 bases between. The CDR3 loop spans 12 amino acids. The CDR3 spells CASSIEGETQYF. CDR3 DNA sequence: TGTGCCAGTAGTATAGAGGGGGAGACCCAGTACTTC. Based on the CDR3 plus reference TRBV19 and TRBJ2-5, the full variable domain is DGGITQSPKYLFRKEGQNVTLSCEQNLNHDAMYWYRQDPGQGLRLIYYSQIVNDFQKGDIAEGYSVSREKKESFPLTVTSAQKNPTAFYLCASSIEGETQYFGPGTRLLVL.

The genes are TRBV7-2 and TRBJ1-2, with TRBD1 identical over 9 bases. The J segment lost 4 bases and the V segment lost 5 bases, leaving 5 bases of the junction unmatched. The CDR3 runs to 14 residues. Germline values: CDR1 SGHTA, CDR2 FQGNSA. CDR3 DNA sequence: TGTGCCAGCAGCCTCGACAGGGGGATCTATGGCTACACCTTC. Translating it yields CASSLDRGIYGYTF.

This clone came up once. This chain links TRBV7-2 with TRBJ1-2; D might be TRBD1 (6 bases). This CDR3 is built from 15 residues. Trimming shortened V by 1 base and J by 3 bases, and 12 bases separated the two germline ends. The germline CDR1 and CDR2 sequences are SGHTA and FQGNSA. In nucleotides, the CDR3 is TGTGCCAGCAGCTTAGATTACAGGGCGGACTATGGCTACACCTTC. Amino acids: CASSLDYRADYGYTF.